This T cell receptor beta chain was retrieved from a study of OX40 agonist ivuxolimab in advanced cancers. Across the whole study: Every 2 weeks, patients received ivuxolimab intravenously, dosed at 0.01 to 10 mg/kg.

The V and J ends lost 6 bases and 11 bases, in that order; junction bases with no gene match: 4. Germline CDR1 is MGHDK and CDR2 is SYGVNS. The CDR3 spans 12 residues. As concerns this clone: The target antigen is unknown.

Study results and limitations: The antigen specificity of the peripheral T cells (those that were expanded) was not determined. CD4+ and CD8+ T cells in blood underwent clonal expansion by week 6 at 0.1 to 3.0 mg/kg. Certain nonresponders additionally had low normalized T-cell clonal expansion.

The method was immunoSEQ multiplex PCR; TCRdb's version includes in-frame clones alone and lacks a portion of them. In the table there are 77,000 or so clones, 75% to 95% of which are singletons. Sequencing used CD4+ or CD8+ T cells sorted from blood, obtained in a trial of the OX40 agonist ivuxolimab. The receptor comes from an adult with an advanced solid tumor such as melanoma, head and neck, liver or kidney cancer. J is TRBJ1-4 and V is TRBV25-1; the match to TRBD1 covers 9 bases. Written as DNA, the CDR3 is TGTGCCAGCAGGACAGGGGGAAATAAACTGTTTTTT. Protein sequence: CASRTGGNKLFF.